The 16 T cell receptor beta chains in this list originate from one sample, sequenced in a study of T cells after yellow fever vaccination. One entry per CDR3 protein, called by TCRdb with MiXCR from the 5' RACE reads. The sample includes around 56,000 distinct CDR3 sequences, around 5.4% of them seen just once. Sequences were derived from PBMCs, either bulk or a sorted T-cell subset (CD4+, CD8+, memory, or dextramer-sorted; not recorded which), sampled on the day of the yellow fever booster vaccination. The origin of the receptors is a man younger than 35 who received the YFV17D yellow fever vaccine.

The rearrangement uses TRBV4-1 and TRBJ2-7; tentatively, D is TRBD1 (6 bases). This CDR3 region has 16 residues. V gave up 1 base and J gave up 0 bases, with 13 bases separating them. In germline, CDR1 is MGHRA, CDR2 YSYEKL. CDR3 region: CASSQGQGWISYEQYF. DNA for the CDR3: TGCGCCAGCAGCCAAGGGCAGGGGTGGATCTCCTACGAGCAGTACTTC.

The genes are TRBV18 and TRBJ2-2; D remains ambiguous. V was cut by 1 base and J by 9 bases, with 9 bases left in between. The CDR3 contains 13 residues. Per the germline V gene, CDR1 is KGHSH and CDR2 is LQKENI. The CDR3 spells CASSPQSARELFF. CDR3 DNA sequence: TGTGCCAGCTCACCACAATCCGCGAGGGAGCTGTTTTTT.

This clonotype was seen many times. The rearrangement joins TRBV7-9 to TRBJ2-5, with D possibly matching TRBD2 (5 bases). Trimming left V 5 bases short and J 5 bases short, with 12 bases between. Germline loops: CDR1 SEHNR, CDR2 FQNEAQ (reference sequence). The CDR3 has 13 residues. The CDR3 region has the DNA TGTGCCAGCAGCCTACTGAGGGCGGAGACCCAGTACTTC. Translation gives CASSLLRAETQYF.

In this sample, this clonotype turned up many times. Written as DNA, the CDR3 is TGCGCCAGCACCAGGGACAGTGATTCAGATACGCAGTATTTT. It specifies CASTRDSDSDTQYF. The chain carries TRBV10-1 and TRBJ2-3, with 7 bases lining up with TRBD1. The germline gives CDR1 WNHNN, CDR2 SYGVQD (reference sequence). This CDR3 is 14 amino acids long. After removal of 7 bases from V and 4 bases from J, the junction contained 8 bases not matched to a gene.

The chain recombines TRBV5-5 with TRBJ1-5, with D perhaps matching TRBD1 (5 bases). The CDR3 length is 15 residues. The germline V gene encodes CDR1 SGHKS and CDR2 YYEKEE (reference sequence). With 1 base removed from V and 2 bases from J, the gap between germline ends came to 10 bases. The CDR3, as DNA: TGTGCCAGCAGCTTGCAGGGTTTACGCAATCAGCCCCAGCATTTT. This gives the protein CASSLQGLRNQPQHF.

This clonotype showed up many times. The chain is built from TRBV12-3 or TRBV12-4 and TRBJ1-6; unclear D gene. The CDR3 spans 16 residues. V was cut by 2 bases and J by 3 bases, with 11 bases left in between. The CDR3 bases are TGTGCCAGCAGTTTACTCTCCGTCCGCTATAATTCACCCCTCCACTTT. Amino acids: CASSLLSVRYNSPLHF.

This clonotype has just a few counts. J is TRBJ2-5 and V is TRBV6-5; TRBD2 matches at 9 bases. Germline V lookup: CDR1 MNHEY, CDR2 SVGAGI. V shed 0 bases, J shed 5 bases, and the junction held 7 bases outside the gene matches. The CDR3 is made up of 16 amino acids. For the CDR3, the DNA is TGTGCCAGCAGTTACTCAACGCGGGGGGGCGGGGAGACCCAGTACTTC. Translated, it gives CASSYSTRGGGETQYF.

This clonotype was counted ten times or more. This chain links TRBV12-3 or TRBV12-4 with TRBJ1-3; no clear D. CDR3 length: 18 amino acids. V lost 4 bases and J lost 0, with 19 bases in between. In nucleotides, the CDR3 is TGTGCCAGCAGTTCGAAGCGCCAAGAGTCCAACTCTGGAAACACCATATATTTT. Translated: CASSSKRQESNSGNTIYF.

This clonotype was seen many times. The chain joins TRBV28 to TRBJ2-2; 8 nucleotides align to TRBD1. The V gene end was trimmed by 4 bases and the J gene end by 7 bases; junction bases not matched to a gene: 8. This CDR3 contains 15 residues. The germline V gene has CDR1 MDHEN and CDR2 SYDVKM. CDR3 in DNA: TGTGCCAGCAGTTATCAGGGGGCGCTCGGCGGGGAGCTGTTTTTT. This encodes CASSYQGALGGELFF.

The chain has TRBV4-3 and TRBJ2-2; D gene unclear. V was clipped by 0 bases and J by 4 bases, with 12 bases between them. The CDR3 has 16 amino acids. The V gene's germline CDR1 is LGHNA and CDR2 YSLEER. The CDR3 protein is CASSQETTRLTGELFF. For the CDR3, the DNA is TGCGCCAGCAGCCAAGAAACCACCCGGCTCACCGGGGAGCTGTTTTTT.

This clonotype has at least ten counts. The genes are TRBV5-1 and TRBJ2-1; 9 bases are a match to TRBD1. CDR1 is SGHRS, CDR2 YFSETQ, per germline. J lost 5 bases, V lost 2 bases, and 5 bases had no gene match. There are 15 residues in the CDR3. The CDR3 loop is CASSFSGTGNNEQFF. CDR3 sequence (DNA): TGCGCCAGCAGCTTTTCCGGGACAGGGAACAATGAGCAGTTCTTC. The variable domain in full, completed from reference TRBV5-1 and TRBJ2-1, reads KAGVTQTPRYLIKTRGQQVTLSCSPISGHRSVSWYQQTPGQGLQFLFEYFSETQRNKGNFPGRFSGRQFSNSRSEMNVSTLELGDSALYLCASSFSGTGNNEQFFGPGTRLTVL.

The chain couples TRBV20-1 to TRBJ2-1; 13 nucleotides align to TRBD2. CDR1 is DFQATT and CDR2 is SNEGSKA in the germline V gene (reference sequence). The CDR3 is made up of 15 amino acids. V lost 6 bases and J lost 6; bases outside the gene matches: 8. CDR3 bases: TGCAGTGCCCAACCCGGGACTAGCGGGGTCAATGAGCAGTTCTTC. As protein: CSAQPGTSGVNEQFF.

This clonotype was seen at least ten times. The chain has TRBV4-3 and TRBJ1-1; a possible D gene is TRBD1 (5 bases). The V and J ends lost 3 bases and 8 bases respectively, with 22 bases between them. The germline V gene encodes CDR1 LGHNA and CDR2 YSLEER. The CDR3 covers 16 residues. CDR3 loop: CASSHLRAGGRGEAFF. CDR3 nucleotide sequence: TGCGCCAGCAGCCACCTAAGGGCGGGGGGAAGAGGAGAAGCTTTCTTT.

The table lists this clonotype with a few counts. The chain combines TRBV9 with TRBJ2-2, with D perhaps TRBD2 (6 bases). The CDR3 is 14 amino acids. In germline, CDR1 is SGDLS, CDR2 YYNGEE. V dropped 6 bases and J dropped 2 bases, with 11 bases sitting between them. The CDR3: CASTPGGNTGELFF. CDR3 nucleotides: TGTGCCAGCACACCCGGGGGTAACACCGGGGAGCTGTTTTTT.

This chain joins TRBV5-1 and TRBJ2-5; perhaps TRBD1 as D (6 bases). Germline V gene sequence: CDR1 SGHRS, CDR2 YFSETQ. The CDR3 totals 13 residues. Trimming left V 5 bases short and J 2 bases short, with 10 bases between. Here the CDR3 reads CASRQQGQETQYF. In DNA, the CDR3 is TGCGCCAGCAGACAACAGGGTCAAGAGACCCAGTACTTC.

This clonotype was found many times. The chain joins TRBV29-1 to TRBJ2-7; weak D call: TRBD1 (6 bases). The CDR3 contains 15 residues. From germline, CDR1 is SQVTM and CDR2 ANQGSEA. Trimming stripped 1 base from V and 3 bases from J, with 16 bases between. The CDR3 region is CSVEGGTGISYEQYF. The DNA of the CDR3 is TGCAGCGTTGAAGGTGGTACAGGGATTAGCTACGAGCAGTACTTC.